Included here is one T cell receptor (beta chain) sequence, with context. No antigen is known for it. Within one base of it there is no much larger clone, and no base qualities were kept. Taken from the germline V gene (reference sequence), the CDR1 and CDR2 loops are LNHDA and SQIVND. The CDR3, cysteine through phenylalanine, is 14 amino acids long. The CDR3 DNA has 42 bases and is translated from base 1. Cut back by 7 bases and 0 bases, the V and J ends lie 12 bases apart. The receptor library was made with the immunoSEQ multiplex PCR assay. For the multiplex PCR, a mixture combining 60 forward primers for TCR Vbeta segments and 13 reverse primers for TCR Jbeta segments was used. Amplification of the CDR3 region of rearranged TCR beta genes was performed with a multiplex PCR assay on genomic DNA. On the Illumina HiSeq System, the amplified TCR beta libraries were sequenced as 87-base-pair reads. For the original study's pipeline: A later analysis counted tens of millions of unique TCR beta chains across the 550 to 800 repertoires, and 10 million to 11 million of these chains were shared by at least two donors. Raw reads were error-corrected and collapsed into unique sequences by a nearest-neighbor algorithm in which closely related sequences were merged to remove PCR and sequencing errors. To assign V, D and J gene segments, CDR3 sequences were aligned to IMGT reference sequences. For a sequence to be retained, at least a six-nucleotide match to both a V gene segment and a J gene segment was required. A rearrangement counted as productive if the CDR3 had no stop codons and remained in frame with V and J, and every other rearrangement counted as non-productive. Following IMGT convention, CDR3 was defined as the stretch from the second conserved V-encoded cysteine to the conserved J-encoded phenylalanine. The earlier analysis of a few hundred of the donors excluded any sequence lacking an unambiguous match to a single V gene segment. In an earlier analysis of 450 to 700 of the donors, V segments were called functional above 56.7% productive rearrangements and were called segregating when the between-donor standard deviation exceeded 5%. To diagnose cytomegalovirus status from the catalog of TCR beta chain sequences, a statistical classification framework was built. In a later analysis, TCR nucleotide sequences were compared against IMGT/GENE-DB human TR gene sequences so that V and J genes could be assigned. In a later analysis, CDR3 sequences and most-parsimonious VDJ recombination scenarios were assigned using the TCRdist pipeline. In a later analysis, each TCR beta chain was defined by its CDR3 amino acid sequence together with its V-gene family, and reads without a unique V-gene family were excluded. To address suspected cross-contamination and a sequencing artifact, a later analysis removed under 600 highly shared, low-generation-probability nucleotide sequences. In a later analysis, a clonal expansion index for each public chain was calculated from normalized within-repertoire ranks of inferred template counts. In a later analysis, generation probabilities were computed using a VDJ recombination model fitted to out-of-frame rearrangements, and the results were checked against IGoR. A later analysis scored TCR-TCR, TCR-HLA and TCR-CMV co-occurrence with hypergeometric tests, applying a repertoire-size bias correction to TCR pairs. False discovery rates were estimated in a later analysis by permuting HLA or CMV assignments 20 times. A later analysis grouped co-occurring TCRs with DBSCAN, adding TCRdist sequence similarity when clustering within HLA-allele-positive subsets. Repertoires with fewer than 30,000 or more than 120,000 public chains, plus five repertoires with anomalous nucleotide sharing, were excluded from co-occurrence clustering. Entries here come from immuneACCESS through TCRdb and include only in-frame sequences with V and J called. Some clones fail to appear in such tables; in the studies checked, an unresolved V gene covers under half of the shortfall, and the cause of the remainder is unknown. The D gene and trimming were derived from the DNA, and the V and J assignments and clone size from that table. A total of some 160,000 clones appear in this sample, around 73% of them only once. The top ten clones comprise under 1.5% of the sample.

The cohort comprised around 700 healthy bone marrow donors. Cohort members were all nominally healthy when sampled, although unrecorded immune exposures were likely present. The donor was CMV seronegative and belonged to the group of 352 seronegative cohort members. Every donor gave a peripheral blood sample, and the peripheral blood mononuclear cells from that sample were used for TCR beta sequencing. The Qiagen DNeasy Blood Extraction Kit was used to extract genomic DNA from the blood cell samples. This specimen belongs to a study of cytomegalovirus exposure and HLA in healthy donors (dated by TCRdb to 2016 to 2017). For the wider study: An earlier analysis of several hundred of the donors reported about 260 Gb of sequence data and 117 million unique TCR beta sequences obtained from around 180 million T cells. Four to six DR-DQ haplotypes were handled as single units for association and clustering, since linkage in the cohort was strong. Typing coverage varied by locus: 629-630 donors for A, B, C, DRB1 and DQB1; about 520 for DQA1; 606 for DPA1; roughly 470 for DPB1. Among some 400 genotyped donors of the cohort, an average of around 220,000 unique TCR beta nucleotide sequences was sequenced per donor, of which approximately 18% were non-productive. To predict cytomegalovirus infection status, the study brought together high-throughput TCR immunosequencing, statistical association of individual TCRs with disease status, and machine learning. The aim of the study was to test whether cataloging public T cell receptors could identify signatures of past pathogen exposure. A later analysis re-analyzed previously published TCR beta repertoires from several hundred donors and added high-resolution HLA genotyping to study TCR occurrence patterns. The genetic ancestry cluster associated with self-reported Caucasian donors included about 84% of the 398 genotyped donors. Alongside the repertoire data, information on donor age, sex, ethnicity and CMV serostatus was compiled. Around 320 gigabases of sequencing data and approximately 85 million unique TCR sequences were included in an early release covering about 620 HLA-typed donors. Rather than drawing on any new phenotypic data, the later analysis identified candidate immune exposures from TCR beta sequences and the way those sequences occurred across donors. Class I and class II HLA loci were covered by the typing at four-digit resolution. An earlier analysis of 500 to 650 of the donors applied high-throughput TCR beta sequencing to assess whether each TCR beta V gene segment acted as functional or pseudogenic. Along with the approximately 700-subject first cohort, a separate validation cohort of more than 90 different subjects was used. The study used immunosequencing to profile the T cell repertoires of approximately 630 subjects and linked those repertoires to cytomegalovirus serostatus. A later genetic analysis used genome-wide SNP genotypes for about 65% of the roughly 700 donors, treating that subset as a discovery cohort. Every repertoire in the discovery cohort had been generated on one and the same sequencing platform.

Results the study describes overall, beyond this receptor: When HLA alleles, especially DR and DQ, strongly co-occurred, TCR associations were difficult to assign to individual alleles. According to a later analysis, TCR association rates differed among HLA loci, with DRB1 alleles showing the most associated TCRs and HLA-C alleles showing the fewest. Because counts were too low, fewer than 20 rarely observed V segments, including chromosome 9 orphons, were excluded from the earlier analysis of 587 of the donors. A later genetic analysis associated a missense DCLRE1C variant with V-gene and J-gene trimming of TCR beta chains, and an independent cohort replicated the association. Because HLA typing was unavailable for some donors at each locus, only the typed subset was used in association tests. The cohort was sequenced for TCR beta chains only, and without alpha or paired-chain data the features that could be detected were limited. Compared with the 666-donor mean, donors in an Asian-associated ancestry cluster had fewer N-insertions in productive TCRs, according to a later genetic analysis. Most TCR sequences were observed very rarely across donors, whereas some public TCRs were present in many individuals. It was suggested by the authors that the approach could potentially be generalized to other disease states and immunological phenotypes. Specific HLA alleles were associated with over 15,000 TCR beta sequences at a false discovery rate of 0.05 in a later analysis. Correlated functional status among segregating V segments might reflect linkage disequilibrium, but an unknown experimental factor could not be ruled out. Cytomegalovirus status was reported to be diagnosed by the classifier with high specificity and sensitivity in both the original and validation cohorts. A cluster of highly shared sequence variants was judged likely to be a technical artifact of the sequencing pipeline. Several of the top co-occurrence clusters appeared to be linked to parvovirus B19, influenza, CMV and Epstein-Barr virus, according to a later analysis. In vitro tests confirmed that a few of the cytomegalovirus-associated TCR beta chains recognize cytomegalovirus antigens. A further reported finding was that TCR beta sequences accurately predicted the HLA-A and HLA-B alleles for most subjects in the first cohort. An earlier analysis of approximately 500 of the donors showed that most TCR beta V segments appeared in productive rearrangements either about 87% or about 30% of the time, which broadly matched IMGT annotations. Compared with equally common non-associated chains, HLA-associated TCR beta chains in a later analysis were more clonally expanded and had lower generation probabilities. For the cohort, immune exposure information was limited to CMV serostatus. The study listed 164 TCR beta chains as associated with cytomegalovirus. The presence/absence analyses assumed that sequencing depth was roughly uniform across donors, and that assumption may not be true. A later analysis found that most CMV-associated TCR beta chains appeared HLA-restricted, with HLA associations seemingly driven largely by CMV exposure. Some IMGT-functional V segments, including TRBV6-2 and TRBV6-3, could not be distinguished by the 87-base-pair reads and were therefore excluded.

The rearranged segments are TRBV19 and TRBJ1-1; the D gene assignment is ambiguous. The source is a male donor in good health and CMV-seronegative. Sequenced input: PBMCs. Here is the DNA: TGTGCCAGTACCCCCCGGGTCCTGAACACTGAAGCTTTCTTT. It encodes CASTPRVLNTEAFF.